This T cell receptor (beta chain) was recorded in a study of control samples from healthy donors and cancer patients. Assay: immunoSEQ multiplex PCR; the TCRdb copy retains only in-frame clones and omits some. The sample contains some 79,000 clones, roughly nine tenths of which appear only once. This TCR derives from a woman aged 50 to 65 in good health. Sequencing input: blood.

The DNA of the CDR3 is TGTGCCAGCAGCACCACAGACTCTGGAAACACCATATATTTT. The encoded protein is CASSTTDSGNTIYF. V usage is TRBV6-5 and J usage is TRBJ1-3; D gene unclear. Trimming took 6 bases from V and 0 from J, leaving 9 bases between them. From germline, CDR1 is MNHEY and CDR2 SVGAGI. The CDR3 extends over 14 amino acids.